Below are 12 T cell receptor beta chains sequenced from a single sample in a study of blood T cell repertoires in COVID-19. This table comes from immunoSEQ multiplex PCR, and its TCRdb copy is limited to in-frame clones, with some not included. The sample holds about 89,000 clones, less than 95% seen once. Sample: peripheral blood. Receptors were obtained from a human donor with active COVID-19. The donor label of this sample is uncertain.

This CDR3 reads CASMRINTGELFF. The CDR3 coding sequence is TGTGCCAGCATGCGGATTAACACCGGGGAGCTGTTTTTT. The rearrangement uses TRBV3-1 (or the pseudogene TRBV3-2) and TRBJ2-2; D unclear. Germline-derived CDR1 and CDR2 are LGHDT and YNNKEL (reference sequence). Trimming took 7 bases from V and 2 from J, leaving 8 bases between them. CDR3 length: 13 amino acids.

The V call is TRBV18, the J call TRBJ1-2; 8 bases map to TRBD1. CDR3 length: 16 residues. From germline, CDR1 is KGHSH and CDR2 LQKENI. Trimming cost V 5 bases and J 3 bases; bases outside gene matches: 11. CDR3 protein: CASSTGSGQGHYGYTF. The CDR3 region has the DNA TGTGCCAGCTCAACGGGCTCCGGACAGGGCCACTATGGCTACACCTTC.

The chain links TRBV5-1 to TRBJ1-2; D ambiguous. V was clipped by 3 bases and J by 4 bases, with 13 bases between them. This CDR3 comprises 14 residues. From germline, CDR1 is SGHRS and CDR2 YFSETQ. CDR3 protein: CASSSTATSYGYTF. CDR3 coding DNA: TGCGCCAGCAGCTCCACAGCAACAAGCTATGGCTACACCTTC.

V and J are TRBV24-1 and TRBJ2-7; D might be TRBD1 (6 bases). Germline assignment: CDR1 KGHDR and CDR2 SFDVKD. The CDR3 is made up of 14 amino acids. With 6 bases removed from V and 2 bases from J, the gap between germline ends came to 13 bases. The chain's CDR3 is CATSPTTGTYEQYF. The CDR3 DNA is TGTGCCACCAGTCCAACGACAGGTACCTACGAGCAGTACTTC.

The rearrangement uses TRBV7-2 and TRBJ1-3; D may be TRBD1 (5 bases). The germline V gene encodes CDR1 SGHTA and CDR2 FQGNSA. The CDR3 loop spans 14 amino acids. Deletions cut 5 bases from V and 1 base from J, with 9 bases between. In DNA, the CDR3 is TGTGCCAGCAGCCCACCAGGGTCTGGAAACACCATATATTTT. Protein sequence: CASSPPGSGNTIYF. The variable domain in full, with the rest retrieved from reference TRBV7-2 and TRBJ1-3, is GAGVSQSPSNKVTEKGKDVELRCDPISGHTALYWYRQSLGQGLEFLIYFQGNSAPDKSGLPSDRFSAERTGGSVSTLTIQRTQQEDSAVYLCASSPPGSGNTIYFGEGSWLTVV.

The CDR3 is CASSLKEGPDTQYF. As DNA, the CDR3 is TGTGCCAGCAGCTTGAAGGAGGGCCCAGATACGCAGTATTTT. This chain joins TRBV7-9 and TRBJ2-3, with D maybe TRBD2 (6 bases). This CDR3 contains 14 residues. Germline V gene lookup returns CDR1 SEHNR and CDR2 FQNEAQ (reference sequence). Trimming took off 3 bases at V and 4 bases at J, with 11 bases between the two ends.

This clone showed up just once. The J gene is TRBJ2-1, the V gene TRBV15, with D tentatively TRBD1 (6 bases). Between the trimmed V and J ends, which lost 3 bases and 5 bases, there was a span of 17 bases. Per germline, CDR1 LNHNV and CDR2 YYDKDF (reference sequence). The CDR3 length is 16 residues. The CDR3 DNA follows: TGTGCCACCAGCAGTCTTAAAGACAGGCGAGACAATGAGCAGTTCTTC. Translation gives CATSSLKDRRDNEQFF.

This clone was counted a single time. The chain is built from TRBV25-1 and TRBJ1-1, with 12 positions matching TRBD1. V lost 8 bases and J lost 0; bases outside the gene matches: 7. CDR1 MGHDK and CDR2 SYGVNS come from the germline V gene. CDR3 length equals 16 residues. The CDR3 protein is CASVWDRGLLNTEAFF. The CDR3 DNA is TGTGCCAGCGTATGGGACAGGGGGCTACTGAACACTGAAGCTTTCTTT.

In this sample, this clone is large (0.1 to 1%). J is TRBJ1-4 and V is TRBV11-2, with TRBD1 as a possible D gene (5 bases). CDR3 size: 16 residues. In germline, CDR1 is SGHAT, CDR2 FQNNGV. Trimming stripped 3 bases from V and 3 bases from J, with 14 bases between. The CDR3 loop is CASSLDKTEPNEKLFF. DNA for the CDR3: TGTGCCAGCAGCTTGGACAAGACGGAACCTAATGAAAAACTGTTTTTT.

The V and J genes are TRBV9 and TRBJ1-2, with TRBD1 matching 7 bases. CDR1 is SGDLS, CDR2 YYNGEE, per germline. The V gene end was trimmed by 0 bases and the J gene end by 6 bases; junction bases not matched to a gene: 8. The CDR3 covers 15 residues. CDR3 protein: CASSVGAYDRDGYTF. CDR3 coding DNA: TGTGCCAGCAGCGTAGGGGCCTATGACAGGGATGGCTACACCTTC.

The chain carries TRBV7-8 and TRBJ1-4; 7 bases agree with TRBD1. This CDR3 comprises 15 residues. Looked up from germline, CDR1 is SGHVS and CDR2 is FQNEAQ. Trimming removed 4 bases from V and 8 bases from J; junction bases left unmatched: 10. CDR3 residues: CASSSTGTEAEKLFF. The CDR3 nucleotides read TGTGCCAGCAGCTCTACCGGGACAGAAGCCGAAAAACTGTTTTTT.

The chain links TRBV5-5 to TRBJ2-5; 9 bases map to TRBD2. CDR3 length: 17 amino acids. From germline, CDR1 is SGHKS and CDR2 YYEKEE (reference sequence). The junction had 10 bases not matched to a gene; V was cut back by 0 bases and J by 4 bases. The CDR3 loop reads CASSLASGGGARETQYF. For the CDR3, the DNA is TGTGCCAGCAGCTTGGCCTCAGGCGGGGGGGCCCGAGAGACCCAGTACTTC.